Shown below are 10 T cell receptor delta chains from a single sample sequenced in a study of gamma-delta T cells after stem cell transplantation. TCRdb reran clone calling via CATT on the RT-PCR reads. The repertoire holds 1,100 to 1,500 delta-chain clones, 5.5% to 7% seen once, with about a fifth in the top ten. Sequencing was carried out using gamma-delta T cells. The receptors were sampled from a human donor. It is not recorded whose cells these are; they may come from a transplant donor.

A remark on this clone: The protein in TCRdb stems from a much larger clone and differs at residue 6 from this DNA's translation, likely a read error; here the protein is translated from the DNA. V is TRDV2 and J is TRDJ1; 11 nucleotides align to TRDD3. J was trimmed by 11 bases and V by 0 bases; bases with no gene match: 19. Germline V gene lookup returns CDR1 GEAIGNYY and CDR2 EKD. There are 18 residues in the CDR3. CDR3: CACDTASSGGYFSKRLIF. CDR3 DNA sequence: TGTGCCTGTGACACCGCCAGTTCTGGGGGATACTTTTCAAAACGTCTCATCTTT.

This clone has more than one count but fewer than ten. The chain employs TRDV2 and TRDJ1; 11 bases line up with TRDD3. Per the germline V gene, CDR1 is GEAIGNYY and CDR2 is EKD. J gave up 6 bases and V 0 bases, and 17 bases lay outside the gene matches. The CDR3 spans 19 residues. CDR3 region: CACDTLSWGIRVDTNKLIF. The CDR3, as DNA: TGTGCCTGTGACACCCTTTCATGGGGGATACGAGTGGACACTAATAAACTCATCTTT.

Sample share makes this clone large. V is TRDV2 and J is TRDJ1; tentatively, D is TRDD2 (6 bases). The CDR3 runs to 15 residues. V was pared by 0 bases and J by 2 bases, with 12 bases between. In germline, CDR1 is GEAIGNYY, CDR2 EKD. CDR3 sequence reads: CACDTLLLRTDKLIF. The CDR3 DNA reads as TGTGCCTGTGACACCCTCCTACTGAGGACCGATAAACTCATCTTT.

This clone appeared a few times. Given a far larger clone just one base away, this is likely a sequencing read error. The chain joins TRDV1 to TRDJ1; 10 bases map to TRDD3. Germline assignment: CDR1 TSWWSYY and CDR2 QGS. CDR3 length: 25 amino acids. The V segment lost 2 bases and the J segment 3 bases; nucleotides outside the gene matches: 33. The CDR3 loop is CALGEKTINNRFRPTPGDTPDKLIF. The DNA of the CDR3 is TGTGCTCTTGGGGAAAAAACCATCAATAACCGCTTCCGCCCCACTCCGGGGGATACGCCCGATAAACTCATCTTT.

Note on this clone: With a far larger clone one base away, a read error is the likely cause. The identical CDR3 is also encoded by other nucleotide sequences in the sample. The chain recombines TRDV1 with TRDJ1; TRDD3 aligns across 13 bases. Germline lookup yields CDR1 TSWWSYY and CDR2 QGS. The CDR3 totals 22 residues. Trimming removed 0 bases from V and 0 bases from J; junction bases left unmatched: 16. CDR3 in amino acids: CALGELLLLLGDTRTYTDKLIF. CDR3 bases: TGTGCTCTTGGGGAACTCCTACTACTACTGGGGGATACGCGAACGTACACCGATAAACTCATCTTT.

For this clone: This likely stems from a read error, as it lies one base from a far larger clone. Other DNA variants within this sample encode the same CDR3. This rearrangement joins TRDV2 to TRDJ1, with 7 bases lining up with TRDD3. This CDR3 is 22 amino acids long. V was clipped by 3 bases and J by 0 bases; unmatched bases: 27. Germline V gene sequence: CDR1 GEAIGNYY, CDR2 EKD. CDR3 DNA: TGTGCCTGTGACTCCGTGGCGGGCATGGTGGGACTGGGGAGAGAGGACACCGATAAACTCATCTTT. It specifies CACDSVAGMVGLGREDTDKLIF.

This clone has only a few counts. With only one base between it and a far larger clone, this is likely a read error. Within the sample, other DNA sequences also encode this same CDR3. This chain joins TRDV2 and TRDJ1; the match to TRDD3 covers 11 bases. The germline CDR1 and CDR2 sequences are GEAIGNYY and EKD. The CDR3 contains 14 residues. The CDR3, as DNA: TGTGCCTGTGACGTACTGGGGGATAGCGATAAGCTCATCTTT. Its protein product is CACDVLGDSDKLIF.

A few counts support this clone. This DNA's translation differs at residue 13 from TCRdb's protein, which comes from a much larger clone; a read error is likely, and the protein shown is translated from the DNA. This chain connects TRDV2 to TRDJ1; possibly TRDD2 for D (6 bases). Germline V lookup: CDR1 GEAIGNYY, CDR2 EKD. The CDR3 spans 15 residues. CDR3 coding DNA: TGTGCCTGTGACACCCTCCTACTGAGGACCGATAAACCCATCTTT. It codes for CACDTLLLRTDKPIF.

This clone occurred a few times. The mismatch at residue 4 between this DNA's translation and the TCRdb protein of a much larger clone likely reflects a read error; the protein shown is translated from the DNA. The V call is TRDV2, the J call TRDJ1; D is uncertain. V was pared by 7 bases and J by 2 bases, with 16 bases between. There are 14 residues in the CDR3. The germline CDR1 and CDR2 sequences are GEAIGNYY and EKD. CDR3 DNA: TGTGCCTGCCACACCCTGATGAATACCGATAAACTCATCTTT. Its protein product is CACHTLMNTDKLIF.

This clone was counted between two and nine times. A far larger clone is one nucleotide away, so this likely arose from a read error. The identical CDR3 is also encoded by other nucleotide sequences in the sample. The chain employs TRDV2 and TRDJ1; no reliable D call. The CDR3 totals 14 residues. The ends were cut back, 7 bases at V and 0 bases at J, with 14 bases in the middle. Germline assignment: CDR1 GEAIGNYY and CDR2 EKD. CDR3 nucleotide sequence: TGTGCCTGCTACACCCTGATGAACACCGATAAACTCATCTTT. This encodes CACYTLMNTDKLIF.